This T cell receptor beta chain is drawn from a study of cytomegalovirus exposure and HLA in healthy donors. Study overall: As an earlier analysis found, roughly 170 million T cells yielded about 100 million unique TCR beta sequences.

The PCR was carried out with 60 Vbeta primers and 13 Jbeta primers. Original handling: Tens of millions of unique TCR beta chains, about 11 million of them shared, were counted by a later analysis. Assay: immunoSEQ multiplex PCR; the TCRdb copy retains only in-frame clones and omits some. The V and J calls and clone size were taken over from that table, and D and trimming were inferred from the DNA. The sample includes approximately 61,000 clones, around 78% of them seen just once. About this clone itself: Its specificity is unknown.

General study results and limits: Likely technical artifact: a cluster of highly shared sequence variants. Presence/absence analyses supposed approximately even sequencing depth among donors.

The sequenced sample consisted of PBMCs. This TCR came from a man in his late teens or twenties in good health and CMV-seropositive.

CDR3 region: CASSYGQGSTEAFF. Here the CDR3 DNA reads TGTGCCAGCAGTTACGGACAGGGGAGCACTGAAGCTTTCTTT. The chain links TRBV6-5 to TRBJ1-1, with 9 nucleotides matching TRBD1. The length of the CDR3 is 14 residues. The V segment lost 2 bases and the J segment 4 bases; nucleotides outside the gene matches: 2. Germline assignment: CDR1 MNHEY and CDR2 SVGAGI.